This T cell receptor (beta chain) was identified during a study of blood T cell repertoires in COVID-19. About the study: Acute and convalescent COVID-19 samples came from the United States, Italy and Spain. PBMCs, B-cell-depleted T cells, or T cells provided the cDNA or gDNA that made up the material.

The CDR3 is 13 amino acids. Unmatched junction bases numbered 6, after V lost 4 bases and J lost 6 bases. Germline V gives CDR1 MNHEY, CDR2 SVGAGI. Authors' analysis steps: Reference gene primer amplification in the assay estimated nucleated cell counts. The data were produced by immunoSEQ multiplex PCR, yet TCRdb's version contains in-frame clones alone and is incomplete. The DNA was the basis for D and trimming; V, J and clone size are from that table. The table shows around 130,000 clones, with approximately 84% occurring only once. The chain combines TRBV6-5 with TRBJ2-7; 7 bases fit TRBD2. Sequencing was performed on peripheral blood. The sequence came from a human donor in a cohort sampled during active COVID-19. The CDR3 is CASSSQGGSEQYF. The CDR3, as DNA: TGTGCCAGCAGTTCCCAGGGCGGGAGCGAGCAGTACTTC.